The clone carrying this T cell receptor (beta chain) was seen a single time. Its antigen is unknown. This sample stems from a study of OX40 agonist ivuxolimab in advanced cancers. On the study more broadly: Enrollees could have had prior anti-PD-1, anti-PD-L1 or anti-CTLA-4 therapy, which 40% to 45% had received.

Study outcomes and limitations: Expanded clones tended on average to be more numerous among CD8+ T cells than CD4+. In the expanded peripheral T cells, antigen specificity was never determined.

Sequenced by immunoSEQ multiplex PCR; TCRdb stores in-frame clones only, minus some. The sample lists about 64,000 clones, roughly nine tenths occurring once. CDR3 length: 15 residues. Per the germline V gene, CDR1 is SGHAT and CDR2 is FQNNGV. V was clipped by 4 bases and J by 1 base, with 10 bases between them. This sequence was found in an adult with an advanced solid tumor such as melanoma, head and neck, liver or kidney cancer. The material was CD4+ or CD8+ T cells sorted from blood, obtained in a trial of the OX40 agonist ivuxolimab. The chain couples TRBV11-2 to TRBJ2-2; the D gene is possibly TRBD1 (7 bases). The CDR3, as DNA: TGTGCCAGCAGCTGGAGGGGGCGGAACACCGGGGAGCTGTTTTTT. Translated, it gives CASSWRGRNTGELFF. Complete variable domain (other parts from reference TRBV11-2 and TRBJ2-2): EAGVAQSPRYKIIEKRQSVAFWCNPISGHATLYWYQQILGQGPKLLIQFQNNGVVDDSQLPKDRFSAERLKGVDSTLKIQPAKLEDSAVYLCASSWRGRNTGELFFGEGSRLTVL.